The T cell receptor (beta chain) under discussion was sequenced for a study of T cell repertoires in cytomegalovirus infection. Background on the study: Public TCR beta signatures were indicative of both CMV infection and a matching HLA type.

The CDR3 contains 15 residues. V was trimmed by 8 bases and J by 0 bases, leaving 16 bases between them. TCRdb re-called the reads with MiXCR, one entry per CDR3 protein. Of tens of thousands of distinct CDR3 sequences in the sample, 20% to 25% are singletons; the top ten hold 65% to 75%. There are a few counts of this clonotype. Its antigen is unidentified. Whole-study findings and limits: People with CMV and the relevant HLA were identified by cumulative public TCR beta family frequency. CMV-specific HLA-C-restricted TCR beta clonotypes dominated the ex vivo response.

This clonotype originated in a human donor in good health (CMV status not recorded). Some clones in this sample may be carry-over from other donors' samples. This sequence joins TRBV12-3 or TRBV12-4 and TRBJ1-1; TRBD1 might be the D (6 bases). The sequencing here drew on CD8+ T cells from cultured PBMCs, taken from culture after CMV antigen stimulation. CDR3 sequence reads: CASFSLEGVNTEAFF. The DNA for the CDR3 is TGTGCCAGCTTTTCATTGGAGGGGGTGAACACTGAAGCTTTCTTT.